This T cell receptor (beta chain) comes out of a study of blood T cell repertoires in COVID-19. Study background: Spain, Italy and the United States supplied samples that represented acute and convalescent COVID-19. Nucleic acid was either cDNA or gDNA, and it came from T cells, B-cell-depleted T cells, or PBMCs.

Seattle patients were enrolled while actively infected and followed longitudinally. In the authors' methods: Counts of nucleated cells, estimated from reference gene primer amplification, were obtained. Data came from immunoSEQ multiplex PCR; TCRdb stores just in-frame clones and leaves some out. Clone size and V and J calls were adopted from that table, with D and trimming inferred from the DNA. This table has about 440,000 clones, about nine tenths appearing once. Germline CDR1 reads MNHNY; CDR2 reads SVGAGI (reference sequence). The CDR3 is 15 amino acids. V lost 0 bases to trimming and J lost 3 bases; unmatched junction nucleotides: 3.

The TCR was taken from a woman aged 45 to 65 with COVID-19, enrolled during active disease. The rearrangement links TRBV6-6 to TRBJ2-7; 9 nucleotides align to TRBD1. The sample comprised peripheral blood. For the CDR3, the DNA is TGTGCCAGCAGTTACTCGCCGGGACAGGGCTACGAGCAGTACTTC. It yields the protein CASSYSPGQGYEQYF.